Listed below are T cell receptor beta chains from one sample, sequenced in a study of blood T cell repertoires in COVID-19. TCRdb's table, derived via immunoSEQ multiplex PCR, lists solely in-frame clones and lacks some. The data contain approximately 220,000 clones, around 80% of them singletons. The sequenced sample was peripheral blood. These receptors all come from a man aged 35-49 years with acute or convalescent COVID-19. CDR3s include the opening cysteine and the closing phenylalanine or tryptophan. A D gene is named only where the DNA matches it firmly. Some rows mark clone size as missing; the rest say once, few, many or name a class of expanded clone.

NA | TRBJ2-5 | TRBV7-2 | few | 13 | CASSLPGEETQYF | TGTGCCAGCAGCTTACCCGGGGAGGAGACCCAGTACTTC
TRBD1 | TRBJ1-1 | TRBV5-1 | few | 13 | CASSRTGDLEAFF | TGCGCCAGCAGCCGGACAGGGGATCTTGAAGCTTTCTTT
NA | TRBJ1-2 | TRBV6-1 | NA | 13 | CASSDGRGYGYTF | TGTGCCAGCAGTGACGGACGGGGCTATGGCTACACCTTC
NA | TRBJ1-6 | TRBV4-1 | NA | 14 | CASSQDPRGSPLHF | TGCGCCAGCAGCCAAGATCCTAGGGGTTCGCCCCTCCACTTT
TRBD2 | TRBJ2-1 | TRBV19 | NA | 17 | CASSIFGSGRAVDEQFF | TGTGCCAGTAGTATATTCGGGAGCGGGAGGGCCGTCGATGAGCAGTTCTTC
NA | TRBJ2-3 | TRBV18 | NA | 16 | CASSPLPASAADTQYF | TGTGCCAGCTCACCGCTTCCGGCCTCCGCGGCAGATACGCAGTATTTT
TRBD1 | TRBJ1-6 | TRBV9 | NA | 14 | CASSTGQGDSPLHF | TGTGCCAGCTCAACGGGACAGGGCGATTCACCCCTCCACTTT
NA | TRBJ1-2 | TRBV30 | NA | 13 | CAWSKGINYGYTF | TGTGCCTGGAGTAAGGGGATTAACTATGGCTACACCTTC
NA | TRBJ1-6 | TRBV11-2 | NA | 14 | CASSLAGGDSPLHF | TGTGCCAGCAGCTTAGCGGGGGGGGATTCACCCCTCCACTTT
NA | TRBJ1-5 | TRBV6-5 | NA | 13 | CAVRRGSNQPQHF | TGTGCTGTTCGTCGGGGGAGCAATCAGCCCCAGCATTTT
TRBD1 | TRBJ1-1 | TRBV5-1 | NA | 16 | CASSFFGQGGYTEAFF | TGCGCCAGCAGCTTTTTCGGACAGGGCGGGTACACTGAAGCTTTCTTT
TRBD1 | TRBJ1-3 | TRBV18 | once | 17 | CASSRGIGGDSGNTIYF | TGTGCCAGCTCACGCGGAATAGGGGGCGACTCTGGAAACACCATATATTTT